The TCR beta chain described here comes from a study of blood T cell repertoires in COVID-19. This clone was recorded once. Profiled with immunoSEQ multiplex PCR; TCRdb holds only in-frame clones, not every one. This table holds some 160,000 clones, about 89% found once. The ends were cut back, 6 bases at V and 0 bases at J, with 11 bases in the middle. The V gene's germline CDR1 is SNHLY and CDR2 FYNNEI. The CDR3 runs 14 residues. This TCR derives from a man aged 55 to 70 with acute or convalescent COVID-19. The chain couples TRBV2 to TRBJ1-1, with D possibly matching TRBD1 (6 bases). Sequenced material: peripheral blood. The CDR3 spells CASRQGPMNTEAFF. In nucleotides, the CDR3 is TGTGCCAGCAGGCAGGGGCCTATGAACACTGAAGCTTTCTTT. Complete variable domain (other parts from reference TRBV2 and TRBJ1-1): EPEVTQTPSHQVTQMGQEVILRCVPISNHLYFYWYRQILGQKVEFLVSFYNNEISEKSEIFDDQFSVERPDGSNFTLKIRSTKLEDSAMYFCASRQGPMNTEAFFGQGTRLTVV.